The clone carrying this T cell receptor beta chain was seen only a few times. These data belong to a study of blood T cell repertoires in COVID-19. Overall study context: Collection of acute and convalescent COVID-19 samples took place in the United States, Italy and Spain. PBMCs, B-cell-depleted T cells, or T cells provided the cDNA or gDNA that made up the material.

Measured with immunoSEQ multiplex PCR; TCRdb has only the in-frame clones, and not every one. The data hold roughly 100,000 clones, with about 91% observed a single time. This CDR3 is 16 amino acids long. Germline trimming cut 7 bases from V and 4 bases from J; bases unmatched to any gene: 8. CDR1 MNHEY and CDR2 SMNVEV come from the germline V gene (reference sequence). V usage is TRBV27 and J usage is TRBJ2-1, with 12 bases aligning to TRBD2. What was sequenced was peripheral blood. This receptor was obtained from a human donor in a cohort sampled during active COVID-19. The CDR3 nucleotides are TGTGCCAGCACCTCCCTCCTAGCGGGGGGGTACAATGAGCAGTTCTTC. This translates into CASTSLLAGGYNEQFF.